The 20 T cell receptor beta chains given below trace back to one sample, sequenced in a study of blood T cell repertoires in COVID-19. Sequenced by immunoSEQ multiplex PCR; TCRdb stores in-frame clones only, minus some. The repertoire has approximately 250,000 clones, around nine tenths of them found once; the top ten carry approximately 1.5%. Specimen: peripheral blood. The source of these receptors is a woman between 55 and 75 years old who had recovered from COVID-19.

The chain has TRBV27 and TRBJ2-4, with no clear D. With 5 bases removed from V and 6 bases from J, the gap between germline ends came to 11 bases. The CDR3 has 13 amino acids. Germline V gene lookup returns CDR1 MNHEY and CDR2 SMNVEV (reference sequence). The CDR3 reads CASSPGALNIQYF. CDR3 nucleotides: TGTGCCAGCAGTCCAGGTGCCTTAAACATTCAGTACTTC.

This chain uses TRBV5-1 with TRBJ1-1; D is ambiguous. From germline, CDR1 is SGHRS and CDR2 YFSETQ. CDR3 size: 15 residues. With 6 bases removed from V and 3 bases from J, the gap between germline ends came to 18 bases. The DNA for the CDR3 is TGCGCCAGCACACTAATGGCGGGGTCGGACACTGAAGCTTTCTTT. Its translation is CASTLMAGSDTEAFF.

The chain carries TRBV24-1 and TRBJ1-4; 12 bases match TRBD1. The ends lost 5 bases at V and 1 base at J; junction bases unmatched: 19. The CDR3 length is 22 residues. CDR1 and CDR2 (germline): KGHDR, SFDVKD. DNA for the CDR3: TGTGCCACCAGTGTCCGTCCCGCCTGGGACAGGGGGCGAATCAGAACTAATGAAAAACTGTTTTTT. As protein: CATSVRPAWDRGRIRTNEKLFF.

V is TRBV24-1 and J is TRBJ1-1, with D possibly being TRBD1 (5 bases). Per the germline V gene, CDR1 is KGHDR and CDR2 is SFDVKD. There are 15 residues in the CDR3. Trimming left V 2 bases short and J 4 bases short, with 13 bases between. The CDR3 sequence: CATSDSRGGRTEAFF. The CDR3 DNA sequence: TGTGCCACCAGTGATTCCCGGGGGGGACGCACTGAAGCTTTCTTT.

The table lists this clone with a count of one. The chain recombines TRBV3-1 (or the pseudogene TRBV3-2) with TRBJ1-6, with TRBD1 matching over 7 bases. CDR3 length: 15 amino acids. V shed 1 base, J shed 9 bases, and the junction held 6 bases outside the gene matches. CDR1 is LGHDT and CDR2 is YNNKEL in the germline V gene (reference sequence). The CDR3 loop is CASSQVRQGGSPLHF. CDR3 DNA: TGTGCCAGCAGCCAAGTAAGACAGGGAGGTTCACCCCTCCACTTT.

The chain carries TRBV24-1 and TRBJ1-6; no reliable D call. The CDR3 is 18 residues long. Trimming took off 4 bases at V and 6 bases at J, with 21 bases between the two ends. CDR1 and CDR2 from the germline V gene are KGHDR and SFDVKD. CDR3 DNA sequence: TGTGCCACCAGTGACCGAGGCTTCGGGAGGGAAAGTAATTCACCCCTCCACTTT. Residues: CATSDRGFGRESNSPLHF.

The CDR3 DNA is TGTGCCAGCAGTTACTCTCCTCTAGCGGGGGACGAGCAGTACTTC. Protein: CASSYSPLAGDEQYF. The chain joins TRBV6-5 to TRBJ2-7, with 10 bases fitting TRBD2. The germline V gene encodes CDR1 MNHEY and CDR2 SVGAGI. The V and J ends lost 0 bases and 5 bases, in that order; junction bases with no gene match: 4. The CDR3 totals 15 residues.

The table lists this clone with a few counts. This rearrangement joins TRBV5-6 to TRBJ2-2, with D hard to call. V lost 1 base to trimming and J lost 4 bases, with 14 bases between them. Germline CDR1 SGHDT, CDR2 YYEEEE. This CDR3 comprises 16 residues. This CDR3 reads CASSLSPSPGTGELFF. Written as DNA, the CDR3 is TGTGCCAGCAGCTTGAGCCCTTCCCCGGGCACCGGGGAGCTGTTTTTT. The full variable domain, its missing parts supplied by reference TRBV5-6 and TRBJ2-2, is DAGVTQSPTHLIKTRGQQVTLRCSPKSGHDTVSWYQQALGQGPQFIFQYYEEEERQRGNFPDRFSGHQFPNYSSELNVNALLLGDSALYLCASSLSPSPGTGELFFGEGSRLTVL.

The chain carries TRBV7-2 and TRBJ1-2; D is unresolved. Trimming took off 0 bases at V and 0 bases at J, with 11 bases between the two ends. The germline V gene encodes CDR1 SGHTA and CDR2 FQGNSA. CDR3 size: 16 residues. The chain's CDR3 is CASSLAVGVTNYGYTF. Here the CDR3 DNA reads TGTGCCAGCAGCTTAGCGGTCGGGGTCACTAACTATGGCTACACCTTC.

The chain recombines TRBV11-2 with TRBJ1-4; a weak D match, TRBD1 (5 bases). Germline values: CDR1 SGHAT, CDR2 FQNNGV. The V gene lost 4 bases and the J gene lost 8 bases, with 11 bases spanning the gap. The CDR3 totals 13 residues. The CDR3 DNA sequence: TGTGCCAGCAGCTCCGGGACTAGGGAAAAACTGTTTTTT. Translated, it gives CASSSGTREKLFF.

This clone was counted a few times. The chain employs TRBV14 and TRBJ2-2; D unresolved. Trimming removed 4 bases at V and 0 bases at J, with 9 bases between. The CDR3 consists of 15 residues. Germline-derived CDR1 and CDR2 are SGHDN and FVKESK. In DNA form, the CDR3 reads TGTGCCAGCAGCCCCGGGTGGCCGAACACCGGGGAGCTGTTTTTT. Residues: CASSPGWPNTGELFF. The variable domain in full, with the rest retrieved from reference TRBV14 and TRBJ2-2, is EAGVTQFPSHSVIEKGQTVTLRCDPISGHDNLYWYRRVMGKEIKFLLHFVKESKQDESGMPNNRFLAERTGGTYSTLKVQPAELEDSGVYFCASSPGWPNTGELFFGEGSRLTVL.

The chain is built from TRBV3-1 (or the pseudogene TRBV3-2) and TRBJ2-1; D is ambiguous. Deletions cut 7 bases from V and 8 bases from J, with 15 bases between. Germline V gene data show CDR1 as LGHDT and CDR2 as YNNKEL (reference sequence). This CDR3 region has 13 residues. This chain's CDR3 is CASTNVQVHEQFF. In DNA form, the CDR3 reads TGTGCCAGCACCAACGTCCAGGTCCATGAGCAGTTCTTC.

This sequence joins TRBV2 and TRBJ1-1, with D possibly TRBD1 on 6 matching bases. The CDR3 has 15 amino acids. CDR1 and CDR2 from the germline V gene are SNHLY and FYNNEI. V was shortened by 7 bases and J by 4 bases, with 19 bases between the two germline ends. The CDR3 is CASTPQGEAATEAFF. The CDR3 nucleotides are TGTGCCAGCACCCCACAGGGTGAGGCTGCCACTGAAGCTTTCTTT.

For the CDR3, the DNA is TGTGCCAGCGGGGTGCACCTTACCTCTGGAAACACCATATATTTT. Its translation: CASGVHLTSGNTIYF. The rearrangement uses TRBV19 and TRBJ1-3; no clear D gene. Deletions cut 9 bases from V and 0 bases from J, with 15 bases between. The CDR3 is 15 amino acids. CDR1 is LNHDA, CDR2 SQIVND, per germline (reference sequence).

V is TRBV18 and J is TRBJ2-7; weak D call: TRBD1 (5 bases). This CDR3 region has 13 residues. Trimming took off 3 bases at V and 1 base at J, with 7 bases between the two ends. The germline V gene has CDR1 KGHSH and CDR2 LQKENI. The CDR3 DNA follows: TGTGCCAGCTCACCCTCAGGGTCCTACGAGCAGTACTTC. As protein: CASSPSGSYEQYF.

The V gene is TRBV4-3, the J gene TRBJ1-2; D ambiguous. The CDR3 contains 13 residues. The V and J ends lost 2 bases and 6 bases respectively, with 10 bases between them. Germline CDR1 is LGHNA and CDR2 is YSLEER. The CDR3 sequence is CASSQRVRDGYTF. CDR3 sequence (DNA): TGCGCCAGCAGCCAAAGAGTAAGAGATGGCTACACCTTC.

The chain employs TRBV5-1 and TRBJ2-1; D unresolved. V shed 0 bases and J shed 8 bases, with 6 bases lying between them. The CDR3 loop spans 12 amino acids. The V gene's germline CDR1 is SGHRS and CDR2 YFSETQ. CDR3 nucleotide sequence: TGCGCCAGCAGCTTGGTTAATCATGAGCAGTTCTTC. Protein: CASSLVNHEQFF. Drawing the rest from reference TRBV5-1 and TRBJ2-1, the complete variable domain is KAGVTQTPRYLIKTRGQQVTLSCSPISGHRSVSWYQQTPGQGLQFLFEYFSETQRNKGNFPGRFSGRQFSNSRSEMNVSTLELGDSALYLCASSLVNHEQFFGPGTRLTVL.

The chain has TRBV27 and TRBJ1-2, with TRBD1 matching 7 bases. Germline lookup yields CDR1 MNHEY and CDR2 SMNVEV (reference sequence). Trimming at V came to 6 bases and at J to 5 bases, leaving 6 bases not matched to a gene. There are 13 residues in the CDR3. The CDR3 is CASRLLQGYGYTF. In nucleotides, the CDR3 is TGTGCCAGCAGGCTCCTACAGGGGTATGGCTACACCTTC.

The chain employs TRBV4-1 and TRBJ1-2, with 9 bases fitting TRBD1. Trimming at V came to 1 base and at J to 7 bases, leaving 13 bases not matched to a gene. CDR3 size: 17 residues. CDR1 is MGHRA, CDR2 YSYEKL, per germline. The CDR3 here is CASSQVHRGPVSRGYTF. The CDR3 DNA reads as TGCGCCAGCAGCCAAGTTCACAGGGGGCCGGTATCACGTGGCTACACCTTC.

This clone has a handful of counts. This sequence joins TRBV7-8 and TRBJ2-7; TRBD1 matches 10 bases. With V trimmed by 5 bases and J by 3 bases, 4 bases remained unmatched. The CDR3 has 14 amino acids. Germline V gene sequence: CDR1 SGHVS, CDR2 FQNEAQ. The CDR3 region has the DNA TGTGCCAGCAGCCTGGGACAGGGGTTCTACGAGCAGTACTTC. Encoded protein: CASSLGQGFYEQYF.